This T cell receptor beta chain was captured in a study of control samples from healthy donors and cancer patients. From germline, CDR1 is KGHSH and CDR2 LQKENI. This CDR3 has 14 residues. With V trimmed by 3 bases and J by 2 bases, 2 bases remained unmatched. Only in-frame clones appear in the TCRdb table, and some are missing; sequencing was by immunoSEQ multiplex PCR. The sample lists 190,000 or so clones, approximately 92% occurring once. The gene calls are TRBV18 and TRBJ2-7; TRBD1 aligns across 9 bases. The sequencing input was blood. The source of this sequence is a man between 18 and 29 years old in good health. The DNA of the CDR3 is TGTGCCAGCTCACCCGGGACAGGGACCTACGAGCAGTACTTC. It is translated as CASSPGTGTYEQYF.